These 4 T cell receptor beta chains share one sample of origin, sequenced in a study of blood T cell repertoires in COVID-19. Repertoires were generated with immunoSEQ multiplex PCR, while TCRdb's copy carries only in-frame clones and drops some. The sample holds around 300,000 clones, nearly 90% seen once. Sequenced input: PBMCs or T cells enriched from blood (not recorded which). These receptors originate from a woman aged 55 to 70 who had recovered from COVID-19.

In this sample, this clone turned up a few times. The chain combines TRBV2 with TRBJ1-6; D remains ambiguous. V gave up 8 bases and J gave up 2 bases, with 10 bases separating them. This CDR3 has 14 amino acids. Germline loops: CDR1 SNHLY, CDR2 FYNNEI. In DNA, the CDR3 is TGTGCCAGCTGTCCGGGAGCCTATAATTCACCCCTCCACTTT. It codes for CASCPGAYNSPLHF.

V usage is TRBV5-1 and J usage is TRBJ2-3; tentative D call: TRBD2 (6 bases). CDR1 and CDR2 from the germline V gene are SGHRS and YFSETQ. CDR3 length: 16 amino acids. V gave up 0 bases and J gave up 2 bases, with 13 bases separating them. The CDR3 nucleotides are TGCGCCAGCAGCTTGGCAATGCGGGGAGCCACAGATACGCAGTATTTT. Its protein is CASSLAMRGATDTQYF.

The CDR3 sequence is CASSPGHPTYEQYF. In DNA form, the CDR3 reads TGTGCCAGCTCACCGGGACACCCTACCTACGAGCAGTACTTC. This chain links TRBV18 with TRBJ2-7; weak D call: TRBD1 (6 bases). The CDR3 is 14 residues long. V was clipped by 3 bases and J by 2 bases, with 11 bases between them. Germline assignment: CDR1 KGHSH and CDR2 LQKENI.

The chain joins TRBV4-1 to TRBJ2-7; 8 bases align to TRBD2. The CDR3 consists of 14 residues. Looked up from germline, CDR1 is MGHRA and CDR2 is YSYEKL. V shed 1 base and J 3 bases; nucleotides not matched to a gene: 2. CDR3 nucleotides: TGCGCCAGCAGCCAAGGCCGGGAGGGCTACGAGCAGTACTTC. Translated: CASSQGREGYEQYF.